The clone carrying this TCR beta chain was counted many times. The antigen is not known. Trimming took 4 bases from V and 6 from J; bases not matched to a gene: 9. CDR3 length: 15 residues. Germline V gene lookup returns CDR1 SEHNR and CDR2 FQNEAQ (reference sequence). This record comes from a study of T cell repertoires in cytomegalovirus infection. Study-wide background: A matching HLA type, together with CMV infection, was signaled by public TCR beta signatures. Study-wide results and caveats: Identification of carriers of CMV plus the relevant HLA was performed using cumulative public TCR beta family frequency. HLA-C-restricted CMV clonotypes gave the most frequent clonotype in two of eight donors.

TCRdb independently ran MiXCR on the reads; one entry per CDR3 protein. The sample yields about 260,000 distinct CDR3 sequences, about an eighth seen once. The rearrangement uses TRBV7-9 and TRBJ2-7; TRBD2 matches at 10 bases. The clonotype comes from a human donor in good health (CMV status not recorded). Some clones in this sample may be carry-over from other donors' samples. Material: PBMCs. CDR3 region: CASSSPLAGVGEQYF. In DNA form, the CDR3 reads TGTGCCAGCAGCTCTCCCCTAGCGGGAGTGGGCGAGCAGTACTTC.